This T cell receptor beta chain was sequenced during a study of T cell responses to AZD1222 COVID-19 vaccine. Background on the study: Pooled in the analysis were second doses at about 4 or about 12 weeks. Broader study findings: Spike-specific TCR depth and breadth grew after two AZD1222 doses. Only a handful of AZD1222 recipients, about six in all, had baseline seropositivity. Possibly, clonal diversity was underestimated; donors were largely white British and included more females.

On this clone: What it binds is not known.

The data were produced by immunoSEQ multiplex PCR, yet TCRdb's version contains in-frame clones alone and is incomplete. The table shows about 140,000 clones, with roughly 89% occurring only once. The receptor was isolated from an adult in good health. The starting material was peripheral blood, obtained on day 0 of AZD1222 vaccination.

This CDR3 reads CASSKGQGRWRTEAFF. The CDR3 bases are TGTGCCAGCAGCAAAGGACAGGGGCGATGGAGGACTGAAGCTTTCTTT. V gene TRBV5-6 combines with J gene TRBJ1-1; 9 bases fit TRBD1. J lost 5 bases, V lost 4 bases, and 12 bases had no gene match. This CDR3 has 16 residues. CDR1 SGHDT and CDR2 YYEEEE come from the germline V gene.